The 27 T cell receptor beta chains listed next were all sequenced from one sample in a study of cytomegalovirus exposure and HLA in healthy donors. PCR involved 60 Vbeta and 13 Jbeta primers. Clones were sequenced by immunoSEQ multiplex PCR, and TCRdb holds only the in-frame ones, with some missing. Among around 120,000 clones, about 74% were seen once, and the ten largest hold around 3.6%. Sequencing input: PBMCs. These TCRs come from a man aged 30 to 45 in good health and CMV-seronegative.

This clone was observed a few times. The DNA for the CDR3 is TGTGCCAGCAGCTTGGGGGGGACAGGGTGGAATGAAAAACTGTTTTTT. Translated: CASSLGGTGWNEKLFF. V is TRBV5-4 and J is TRBJ1-4; 9 bases are shared with TRBD1. The junction had 5 bases not matched to a gene; V was cut back by 0 bases and J by 5 bases. Germline V CDR1 and CDR2: SGHNT, YYREEE (reference sequence). This CDR3 is 16 amino acids long. Supplemented by reference TRBV5-4 and TRBJ1-4, the full variable domain reads ETGVTQSPTHLIKTRGQQVTLRCSSQSGHNTVSWYQQALGQGPQFIFQYYREEENGRGNFPPRFSGLQFPNYSSELNVNALELDDSALYLCASSLGGTGWNEKLFFGSGTQLSVL.

The chain is built from TRBV27 and TRBJ2-7, with D possibly TRBD1 on 5 matching bases. From germline, CDR1 is MNHEY and CDR2 SMNVEV (reference sequence). There are 16 residues in the CDR3. V gave up 6 bases and J gave up 0 bases, with 18 bases separating them. CDR3 in amino acids: CASSLRKGKGSYEQYF. The CDR3 nucleotides read TGTGCCAGCAGCCTCCGTAAGGGGAAGGGCTCCTACGAGCAGTACTTC.

The chain combines TRBV11-2 with TRBJ1-2; D is uncertain. Trimming cost V 3 bases and J 3 bases, with 8 bases left between them. Germline CDR1 and CDR2: SGHAT and FQNNGV. The CDR3 has 13 amino acids. The CDR3 sequence: CASSLGSYYGYTF. CDR3 nucleotide sequence: TGTGCCAGCAGCTTGGGCAGCTACTATGGCTACACCTTC.

The table lists this clone with a few counts. The chain is built from TRBV5-6 and TRBJ1-5; 9 nucleotides agree with TRBD1. CDR3 size: 15 residues. Trimming took 2 bases from V and 3 from J; bases not matched to a gene: 3. Germline V gives CDR1 SGHDT, CDR2 YYEEEE. In nucleotides, the CDR3 is TGTGCCAGCAGCTTACAGGGGGCCTTCAATCAGCCCCAGCATTTT. This sequence encodes CASSLQGAFNQPQHF.

This clone was seen a handful of times. This chain links TRBV9 with TRBJ2-5; no definite D call. V lost 2 bases and J lost 5, with 10 bases in between. The length of the CDR3 is 13 residues. Looked up from germline, CDR1 is SGDLS and CDR2 is YYNGEE. The CDR3 nucleotides are TGTGCCAGCAGCGTCCTCGGTCGCGAGACCCAGTACTTC. It encodes CASSVLGRETQYF.

The rearrangement links TRBV30 to TRBJ2-1; 8 bases align to TRBD2. The CDR3 extends over 16 amino acids. Germline-derived CDR1 and CDR2 are GTSNPN and SVGIG (reference sequence). V shed 4 bases, J shed 4 bases, and the junction held 12 bases outside the gene matches. In DNA form, the CDR3 reads TGTGCCTGGATAAATCCTTCTAGCGGGCTTTACAATGAGCAGTTCTTC. Protein: CAWINPSSGLYNEQFF.

This CDR3 reads CASSRDRVDGYTF. CDR3 nucleotides: TGTGCCAGTAGTAGGGACAGGGTCGATGGCTACACCTTC. The chain combines TRBV19 with TRBJ1-2; 9 bases are shared with TRBD1. The CDR3 sequence is 13 residues long. After removal of 4 bases from V and 6 bases from J, the junction contained 3 bases not matched to a gene. CDR1 and CDR2 from the germline V gene are LNHDA and SQIVND (reference sequence).

The CDR3, as DNA: TGTGCCAGTAGTATTATGGGACAGGGGACAGATACGCAGTATTTT. Translating it yields CASSIMGQGTDTQYF. V usage is TRBV19 and J usage is TRBJ2-3; 10 nucleotides match TRBD1. V gave up 3 bases and J gave up 3 bases; unmatched junction bases: 3. This CDR3 is 15 amino acids long. The germline V gene has CDR1 LNHDA and CDR2 SQIVND (reference sequence). The variable domain in full, completed from reference TRBV19 and TRBJ2-3, reads DGGITQSPKYLFRKEGQNVTLSCEQNLNHDAMYWYRQDPGQGLRLIYYSQIVNDFQKGDIAEGYSVSREKKESFPLTVTSAQKNPTAFYLCASSIMGQGTDTQYFGPGTRLTVL.

This chain links TRBV6-1 with TRBJ1-2; D uncertain. CDR3 length: 14 amino acids. Germline V gives CDR1 MNHNS, CDR2 SASEGT. V lost 6 bases and J lost 5, with 16 bases in between. The CDR3 loop is CASSAAAGLYGYTF. For the CDR3, the DNA is TGTGCCAGCAGCGCCGCAGCAGGCCTTTATGGCTACACCTTC.

The genes are TRBV5-6 and TRBJ1-2, with TRBD1 as a possible D gene (5 bases). V shed 10 bases and J shed 5 bases, with 18 bases lying between them. The CDR3 consists of 13 residues. From germline, CDR1 is SGHDT and CDR2 YYEEEE. The chain's CDR3 is CASIRRGGYGYTF. The CDR3 DNA follows: TGTGCCTCCATCAGGAGGGGTGGTTATGGCTACACCTTC.

The V gene is TRBV4-1, the J gene TRBJ1-2; D perhaps matches TRBD1 (5 bases). In germline, CDR1 is MGHRA, CDR2 YSYEKL. Trimming removed 2 bases from V and 0 bases from J, with 13 bases in between. The CDR3 consists of 16 residues. CDR3 residues: CASSQTRTSSNYGYTF. DNA of the CDR3: TGCGCCAGCAGCCAAACCCGGACATCCTCTAACTATGGCTACACCTTC.

The rearrangement links TRBV30 to TRBJ1-4; 9 positions agree with TRBD1. V was pared by 0 bases and J by 8 bases, with 4 bases of the junction left unmatched. In germline, CDR1 is GTSNPN, CDR2 SVGIG (reference sequence). The CDR3 has 14 residues. The CDR3 DNA is TGTGCCTGGAGTGTACGAACAGGGGGCGAAAAACTGTTTTTT. Translated, it gives CAWSVRTGGEKLFF.

This chain joins TRBV9 and TRBJ2-1; perhaps TRBD2 as D (5 bases). Trimming stripped 3 bases from V and 12 bases from J, with 13 bases between. Germline V gene data show CDR1 as SGDLS and CDR2 as YYNGEE. The CDR3 is made up of 12 amino acids. Written as DNA, the CDR3 is TGTGCCAGCAGCGGACCGACTATGGTGCAGTTCTTC. Translation: CASSGPTMVQFF.

J is TRBJ1-2 and V is TRBV6-5; D ambiguous. Germline V gene lookup returns CDR1 MNHEY and CDR2 SVGAGI. This CDR3 has 14 residues. Trimming took off 3 bases at V and 5 bases at J, with 13 bases between the two ends. The CDR3 nucleotides read TGTGCCAGCAGTTATTCGGCGACACTTTATGGCTACACCTTC. Translation: CASSYSATLYGYTF.

As for this clone: Other DNA variants within this sample encode the same CDR3. The genes are TRBV7-2 and TRBJ2-7, with TRBD1 matching 7 bases. The CDR3 runs to 13 residues. CDR1 is SGHTA, CDR2 FQGNSA, per germline. After removal of 5 bases from V and 4 bases from J, the junction contained 5 bases not matched to a gene. CDR3 nucleotides: TGTGCCAGCAGCCTACTACAGGGGTACGAGCAGTACTTC. Encoded protein: CASSLLQGYEQYF.

CDR3 sequence (DNA): TGTGCCAGCAGTGACGGTACTGAAGCTTTCTTT. This sequence encodes CASSDGTEAFF. This rearrangement joins TRBV2 to TRBJ1-1; no clear D gene. This CDR3 is 11 amino acids long. Looked up from germline, CDR1 is SNHLY and CDR2 is FYNNEI. Trimming removed 3 bases at V and 5 bases at J, with 4 bases between.

The J gene is TRBJ1-3, the V gene TRBV4-1, with D unclear. There are 18 residues in the CDR3. Germline lookup yields CDR1 MGHRA and CDR2 YSYEKL. Trimming removed 4 bases from V and 0 bases from J, with 19 bases in between. The CDR3 loop reads CASSPPVASISSGNTIYF. CDR3 nucleotides: TGCGCCAGCAGCCCACCAGTGGCCTCGATAAGCTCTGGAAACACCATATATTTT.

V usage is TRBV5-1 and J usage is TRBJ2-2, with D tentatively TRBD1 (7 bases). Between the trimmed V and J ends, which lost 4 bases and 7 bases, there was a span of 20 bases. This CDR3 is built from 16 residues. In germline, CDR1 is SGHRS, CDR2 YFSETQ. CDR3 nucleotide sequence: TGCGCCAGCAGCCTGACCCGGACAGGAGGGCACGGGGAGCTGTTTTTT. This gives the protein CASSLTRTGGHGELFF.

In the case of this clone: Other DNA sequences of this sample code for an identical CDR3. V is TRBV4-3 and J is TRBJ1-1; TRBD1 agrees at 8 bases. Germline trimming cut 2 bases from V and 8 bases from J; bases unmatched to any gene: 4. The length of the CDR3 is 13 residues. Per the germline V gene, CDR1 is LGHNA and CDR2 is YSLEER. This chain's CDR3 is CASSQQGATEAFF. The DNA for the CDR3 is TGCGCCAGCAGCCAACAGGGGGCCACCGAAGCTTTCTTT.

To note about this clone: At one end the junction does not follow the germline gene, possibly because of a read error. The same CDR3 also results from other DNA sequences found in this sample. This chain connects TRBV7-8 to TRBJ1-1; D ambiguous. Germline CDR1 reads SGHVS; CDR2 reads FQNEAQ. This CDR3 has 16 residues. Here the CDR3 DNA reads TGCGCCAGCAGCTTAAGCGCCATGCGGGGGAACACTGAAGCTTTCTTT. Its translation: CASSLSAMRGNTEAFF.

This clone was detected only once. Other nucleotide sequences from this sample produce the same CDR3. This chain links TRBV5-6 with TRBJ2-2; 9 bases align to TRBD1. Trimming cost V 1 base and J 7 bases; bases outside gene matches: 5. CDR1 is SGHDT, CDR2 YYEEEE, per germline. This CDR3 is 15 amino acids long. The CDR3: CASSLRQGVDGELFF. The DNA of the CDR3 is TGTGCCAGCAGCTTGCGACAGGGGGTGGACGGGGAGCTGTTTTTT. The whole variable domain, filled in from reference TRBV5-6 and TRBJ2-2, reads DAGVTQSPTHLIKTRGQQVTLRCSPKSGHDTVSWYQQALGQGPQFIFQYYEEEERQRGNFPDRFSGHQFPNYSSELNVNALLLGDSALYLCASSLRQGVDGELFFGEGSRLTVL.

The V gene is TRBV30, the J gene TRBJ2-1; D is possibly TRBD2 (5 bases). CDR3 length: 11 residues. Germline lookup yields CDR1 GTSNPN and CDR2 SVGIG (reference sequence). Trimming took off 4 bases at V and 12 bases at J, with 13 bases between the two ends. DNA of the CDR3: TGTGCCTGGAATATCGGCGAGGGGCAGTTCTTC. It codes for CAWNIGEGQFF.

This chain links TRBV28 with TRBJ1-2; D ambiguous. V lost 6 bases to trimming and J lost 4 bases, with 12 bases between them. The CDR3 has 13 amino acids. Germline CDR1 MDHEN, CDR2 SYDVKM. CDR3 coding DNA: TGTGCCAGCAGATCCCAAAGTAGCTATGGCTACACCTTC. Protein product: CASRSQSSYGYTF.

V is TRBV7-8 and J is TRBJ1-2; D uncertain. CDR1 SGHVS and CDR2 FQNEAQ come from the germline V gene. The CDR3 contains 13 residues. Trimming took 0 bases from V and 4 from J, leaving 6 bases between them. The CDR3 nucleotides are TGTGCCAGCAGCTTAGCGACTGCCTATGGCTACACCTTC. It yields the protein CASSLATAYGYTF.

The V and J genes are TRBV5-6 and TRBJ1-6, with TRBD1 matching 9 bases. Germline V gives CDR1 SGHDT, CDR2 YYEEEE. The CDR3 sequence is 16 residues long. V lost 4 bases, J lost 6 bases, and 8 bases stayed unmatched. The CDR3 DNA follows: TGTGCCAGCAGCCTCGCCGGGACAGGGATTAATTCACCCCTCCACTTT. Its protein is CASSLAGTGINSPLHF.

The genes are TRBV29-1 and TRBJ2-1, with 9 nucleotides matching TRBD2. This CDR3 has 13 residues. V lost 6 bases and J lost 2; bases outside the gene matches: 2. From germline, CDR1 is SQVTM and CDR2 ANQGSEA. CDR3 nucleotide sequence: TGCAGCGTCCAGCGGGGGGCCTACAATGAGCAGTTCTTC. Its translation: CSVQRGAYNEQFF.

The chain joins TRBV6-9 to TRBJ1-5, with D possibly TRBD1 on 5 matching bases. The CDR3 consists of 15 residues. Germline CDR1 reads MNHGY; CDR2 reads SVAAGI. V dropped 2 bases and J dropped 5 bases, with 13 bases sitting between them. The CDR3 DNA reads TGTGCCAGCAGTTATCGGCAGGGTCTGGATCAGCCCCAGCATTTT. Residues: CASSYRQGLDQPQHF.